A selection of T cell receptor beta chains follows, all from one sample in a study of cytomegalovirus exposure and HLA in healthy donors. Assay: immunoSEQ multiplex PCR; the TCRdb copy retains only in-frame clones and omits some. The sample yields approximately 90,000 clones, 75% to 80% seen once. The sequenced sample was PBMCs. The origin of the receptors is a young man in good health and CMV-seronegative. The CDR3 runs from the conserved cysteine through the conserved F or W. D genes are given only for firm matches. Rows give clone size only sometimes, using once, few, many, or a class for an expanded clone.

D,J,V,size,CDR3,DNA
TRBD1,TRBJ1-1,TRBV30,few,CAWSVQGQAFF,TGTGCCTGGAGTGTACAGGGGCAAGCTTTCTTT
TRBD2,TRBJ2-1,TRBV6-4,NA,CASSVSGLAAYNEQFF,TGTGCCAGCAGTGTCTCGGGACTAGCGGCCTACAATGAGCAGTTCTTC
TRBD2,TRBJ2-3,TRBV7-6,once,CASSLPRASGGQRREDTQYF,TGTGCCAGCAGCTTACCCAGGGCTAGCGGGGGCCAACGTCGGGAAGATACGCAGTATTTT
NA,TRBJ2-7,TRBV9,NA,CASSPRYEQYF,TGTGCCAGCAGCCCCCGCTACGAGCAGTACTTC
TRBD1,TRBJ2-2,TRBV10-3,NA,CAISESSGTGNTGELFF,TGTGCCATCAGTGAGTCCTCCGGGACAGGAAACACCGGGGAGCTGTTTTTT
NA,TRBJ1-2,TRBV11-2,once,CASSLDRGGADYGYTF,TGTGCCAGCAGCTTAGATCGCGGGGGCGCAGACTATGGCTACACCTTC
TRBD2,TRBJ2-7,TRBV4-1,NA,CASSPGLAVRYEQYF,TGCGCCAGCAGCCCCGGACTAGCGGTTCGCTACGAGCAGTACTTC
NA,TRBJ1-2,TRBV30,NA,CAWSVSGDYGYTF,TGTGCCTGGAGTGTGTCGGGGGACTATGGCTACACCTTC
NA,TRBJ2-6,TRBV10-3,NA,CASNPVSGANVLTF,TGTGCCAGCAACCCAGTCTCTGGGGCCAACGTCCTGACTTTC
NA,TRBJ1-2,TRBV6-1,NA,CASSAYVGANYGYTF,TGTGCCAGCAGTGCATACGTTGGGGCAAACTATGGCTACACCTTC
NA,TRBJ2-5,TRBV7-6,few,CASSFRPGALRSLVETQYF,TGTGCCAGCAGCTTTCGACCAGGGGCCCTCCGTAGCTTAGTAGAGACCCAGTACTTC
NA,TRBJ1-5,TRBV6-1,NA,CASSEITGSDQPQHF,TGTGCCAGCAGTGAAATTACAGGGAGTGATCAGCCCCAGCATTTT
TRBD1,TRBJ2-3,TRBV6-6,once,CASSQVDRVGTDTQYF,TGTGCCAGCAGTCAAGTCGACAGGGTGGGCACAGATACGCAGTATTTT
NA,TRBJ2-1,TRBV9,NA,CASSVTPGNAYNEQFF,TGTGCCAGCAGCGTTACCCCGGGGAACGCCTACAATGAGCAGTTCTTC
TRBD2,TRBJ2-1,TRBV5-4,NA,CASSSMAGVYNEQFF,TGTGCCAGCAGCTCCATGGCGGGGGTCTACAATGAGCAGTTCTTC
NA,TRBJ1-1,TRBV25-1,NA,CASTPPEDTEAFF,TGTGCCAGCACACCCCCTGAGGACACTGAAGCTTTCTTT
TRBD1,TRBJ2-5,TRBV2,NA,CASSYRQGAGETQYF,TGTGCCAGCAGTTACCGACAGGGGGCCGGAGAGACCCAGTACTTC
TRBD1,TRBJ2-1,TRBV18,NA,CASSPRTGWDNEQFF,TGTGCCAGCTCACCTCGGACAGGGTGGGACAATGAGCAGTTCTTC
TRBD1,TRBJ1-2,TRBV4-3,NA,CASSLNRGQDYGYTF,TGCGCCAGCAGCCTTAACAGGGGGCAGGACTATGGCTACACCTTC
TRBD1,TRBJ2-5,TRBV11-2,NA,CASSLGQTQETQYF,TGTGCCAGCAGCCTGGGACAGACACAAGAGACCCAGTACTTC
TRBD2,TRBJ2-3,TRBV30,NA,CAWSVLAGLTDTQYF,TGTGCCTGGAGTGTCCTAGCGGGACTCACAGATACGCAGTATTTT
TRBD2,TRBJ2-5,TRBV7-6,NA,CASSLAAGGVETQYF,TGTGCCAGCAGCTTAGCGGCGGGAGGAGTAGAGACCCAGTACTTC
NA,TRBJ1-1,TRBV5-1,NA,CASSLQGANTEAFF,TGCGCCAGCAGCTTACAGGGTGCAAACACTGAAGCTTTCTTT
NA,TRBJ1-2,TRBV12-5,NA,CASGLEWGGHGYTF,TGTGCTAGTGGTTTGGAATGGGGGGGTCATGGCTACACCTTC
NA,TRBJ2-3,TRBV6-4,NA,CASSDRGGTDTQYF,TGTGCCAGCAGTGACAGGGGTGGGACAGATACGCAGTATTTT
NA,TRBJ1-2,TRBV6-5,NA,CASSTEVNYGYTF,TGTGCCAGCAGCACCGAGGTTAACTATGGCTACACCTTC
NA,TRBJ2-5,TRBV9,NA,CASSVDLASAETQYF,TGTGCCAGCAGCGTAGATTTAGCGTCGGCGGAGACCCAGTACTTC
TRBD1,TRBJ1-1,TRBV6-5,NA,CASSKGQVTEAFF,TGTGCCAGCAGTAAGGGACAGGTTACTGAAGCTTTCTTT
NA,TRBJ2-3,TRBV19,NA,CASRFSSTDTQYF,TGTGCCAGTCGTTTTTCTAGCACAGATACGCAGTATTTT
NA,TRBJ2-1,TRBV5-1,few,CASSTGFNNEQFF,TGCGCCAGCAGTACCGGGTTTAACAATGAGCAGTTCTTC
TRBD2,TRBJ2-1,TRBV30,NA,CAWSAPGLAKLIGQFF,TGTGCCTGGAGTGCCCCGGGACTAGCTAAGCTAATAGGGCAGTTCTTC
NA,TRBJ2-3,TRBV5-1,NA,CASSLIITDTQYF,TGCGCCAGCAGCTTAATAATAACAGATACGCAGTATTTT
NA,TRBJ2-3,TRBV28,NA,CASSLDTTRPDTQYF,TGTGCCAGCAGTTTAGACACCACACGACCAGATACGCAGTATTTT
NA,TRBJ1-1,TRBV5-5,once,CASSYGWEMNTEAFF,TGTGCCAGCAGCTATGGATGGGAGATGAACACTGAAGCTTTCTTT
NA,TRBJ1-4,TRBV4-3,NA,CASSQGRGEKLFF,TGCGCCAGCAGCCAAGGGCGCGGGGAAAAACTGTTTTTT
TRBD1,TRBJ2-1,TRBV7-8,NA,CASSLGTGGPSSYNEQFF,TGTGCCAGCAGCTTAGGGACAGGGGGCCCTAGCTCCTACAATGAGCAGTTCTTC
TRBD1,TRBJ1-4,TRBV27,NA,CASSLNPGQGGKLFF,TGTGCCAGCAGTTTAAACCCTGGACAGGGCGGAAAACTGTTTTTT
NA,TRBJ2-2,TRBV7-2,NA,CASSLSLPTGELFF,TGTGCCAGCAGCTTATCCCTACCCACCGGGGAGCTGTTTTTT
TRBD1,TRBJ1-5,TRBV28,NA,CASSAGTVIQPQHF,TGTGCCAGCAGCGCAGGGACAGTTATCCAGCCCCAGCATTTT
NA,TRBJ2-7,TRBV5-5,NA,CASSRTATYEQYF,TGTGCCAGCAGCAGGACAGCTACCTACGAGCAGTACTTC
TRBD2,TRBJ2-3,TRBV4-2,NA,CASSQDLAGLATDTQYF,TGTGCCAGCAGCCAAGATTTGGCGGGACTAGCCACAGATACGCAGTATTTT
TRBD1,TRBJ2-7,TRBV30,NA,CAWIPQGDRAYEQYF,TGTGCCTGGATCCCCCAAGGGGACAGGGCCTACGAGCAGTACTTC
TRBD1,TRBJ1-1,TRBV10-1,NA,CASSAGQGYGEAFF,TGCGCCAGCAGTGCGGGACAGGGGTATGGTGAAGCTTTCTTT
NA,TRBJ2-3,TRBV28,NA,CASSTRRSGTDTQYF,TGTGCCAGCAGTACAAGGAGGTCAGGCACAGATACGCAGTATTTT
TRBD2,TRBJ2-1,TRBV2,few,CASRVREGGSYNEQFF,TGTGCCAGCAGGGTACGGGAGGGGGGCTCCTACAATGAGCAGTTCTTC
TRBD1,TRBJ1-2,TRBV5-1,NA,CASSLDRVQLQYGYTF,TGCGCCAGCAGCCTTGACAGGGTTCAACTACAATATGGCTACACCTTC
NA,TRBJ2-7,TRBV20-1,NA,CSARLRGEQYF,TGCAGTGCCCGCTTAAGGGGCGAGCAGTACTTC
TRBD1,TRBJ1-2,TRBV7-2,NA,CASSLRDRGHGYTF,TGTGCCAGCAGCTTACGGGACAGGGGGCATGGCTACACCTTC
TRBD1,TRBJ2-2,TRBV4-2,NA,CASSSGTATSGGELFF,TGTGCCAGCAGTTCCGGGACAGCAACTTCGGGCGGGGAGCTGTTTTTT
NA,TRBJ1-5,TRBV5-6,NA,CASSRRLSGEYQPQHF,TGTGCCAGCAGCCGGCGTTTATCGGGGGAGTATCAGCCCCAGCATTTT
TRBD1,TRBJ1-2,TRBV6-1,once,CASSPTGGGYGYTF,TGTGCCAGCAGTCCGACAGGGGGCGGCTATGGCTACACCTTC
NA,TRBJ2-3,TRBV10-3,NA,CAISGLDSDTQYF,TGTGCCATCAGTGGACTAGATTCAGATACGCAGTATTTT
TRBD1,TRBJ1-1,TRBV19,medium-sized,CASSLNPGTGVQEAFF,TGTGCCAGTAGTCTCAACCCTGGGACAGGGGTTCAAGAAGCTTTCTTT
NA,TRBJ1-2,TRBV10-2,NA,CASRPYTGNYGYTF,TGCGCCAGCAGACCCTACACAGGGAACTATGGCTACACCTTC
NA,TRBJ2-1,TRBV28,NA,CASSFYSAGAYNEQFF,TGTGCCAGCAGTTTTTACTCGGCAGGGGCTTACAATGAGCAGTTCTTC
NA,TRBJ1-5,TRBV7-2,NA,CASSLVGDQPQHF,TGTGCCAGCAGCTTAGTAGGGGATCAGCCCCAGCATTTT
NA,TRBJ1-5,TRBV30,NA,CAWSVTDDQPQHF,TGTGCCTGGAGTGTAACAGATGATCAGCCCCAGCATTTT
TRBD1,TRBJ1-2,TRBV27,few,CASSLGTGGFLGGYTF,TGTGCCAGCAGTCTCGGGACAGGGGGCTTTTTGGGCGGCTACACCTTC
NA,TRBJ2-1,TRBV7-2,NA,CASSLALRREQFF,TGTGCCAGCAGCTTAGCGCTGAGGAGGGAGCAGTTCTTC